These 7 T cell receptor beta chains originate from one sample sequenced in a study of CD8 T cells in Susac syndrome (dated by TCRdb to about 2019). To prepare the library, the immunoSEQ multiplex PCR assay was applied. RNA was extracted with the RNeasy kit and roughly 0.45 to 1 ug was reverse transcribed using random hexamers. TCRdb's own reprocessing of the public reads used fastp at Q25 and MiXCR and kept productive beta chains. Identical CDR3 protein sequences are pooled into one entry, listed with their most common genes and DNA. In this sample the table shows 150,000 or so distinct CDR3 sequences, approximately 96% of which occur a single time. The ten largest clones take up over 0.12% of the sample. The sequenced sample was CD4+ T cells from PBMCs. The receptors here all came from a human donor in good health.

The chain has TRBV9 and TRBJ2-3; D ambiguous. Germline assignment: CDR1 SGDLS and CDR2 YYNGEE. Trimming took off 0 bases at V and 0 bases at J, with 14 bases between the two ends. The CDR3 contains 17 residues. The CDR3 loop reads CASSVGSGLRSTDTQYF. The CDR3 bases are TGTGCCAGCAGCGTAGGGTCGGGCCTTAGGAGCACAGATACGCAGTATTTT.

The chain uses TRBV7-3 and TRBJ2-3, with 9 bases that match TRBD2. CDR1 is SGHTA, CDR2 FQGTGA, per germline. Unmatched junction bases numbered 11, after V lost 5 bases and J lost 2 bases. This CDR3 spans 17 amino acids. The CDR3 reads CASSAYPGLALTDTQYF. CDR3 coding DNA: TGTGCCAGCAGCGCCTACCCGGGACTAGCTCTCACAGATACGCAGTATTTT.

The CDR3 is CASSWGSGHEQYF. The CDR3 bases are TGTGCCAGCAGTTGGGGATCCGGTCACGAGCAGTACTTC. This chain connects TRBV12-3 or TRBV12-4 to TRBJ2-7, with D unresolved. CDR3 length equals 13 residues. V was trimmed by 4 bases and J by 5 bases, leaving 12 bases between them.

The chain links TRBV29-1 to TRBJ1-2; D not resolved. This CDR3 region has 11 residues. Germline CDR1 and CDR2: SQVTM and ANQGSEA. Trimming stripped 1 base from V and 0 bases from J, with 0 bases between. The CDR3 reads CSVEANYGYTF. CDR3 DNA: TGCAGCGTTGAAGCTAACTATGGCTACACCTTC.

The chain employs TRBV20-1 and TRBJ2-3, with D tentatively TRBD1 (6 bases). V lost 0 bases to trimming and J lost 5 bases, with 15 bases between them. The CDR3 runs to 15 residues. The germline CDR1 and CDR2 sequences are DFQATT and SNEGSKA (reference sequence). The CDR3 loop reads CSARDSGQGKDTQYF. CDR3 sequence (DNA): TGCAGTGCTAGAGATTCGGGGCAGGGGAAAGATACGCAGTATTTT.

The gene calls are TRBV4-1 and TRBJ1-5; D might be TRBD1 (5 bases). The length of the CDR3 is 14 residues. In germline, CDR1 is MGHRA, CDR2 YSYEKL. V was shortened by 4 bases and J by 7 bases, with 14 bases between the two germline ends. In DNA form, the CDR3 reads TGCGCCAGCAGCCGCCCAGGGACGGGGCAGCCCCAGCATTTT. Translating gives CASSRPGTGQPQHF.

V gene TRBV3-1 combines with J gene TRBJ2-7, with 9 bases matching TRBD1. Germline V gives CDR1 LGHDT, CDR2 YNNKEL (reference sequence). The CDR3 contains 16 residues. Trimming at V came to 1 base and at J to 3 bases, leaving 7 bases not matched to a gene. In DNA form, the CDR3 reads TGTGCCAGCAGCCAAGGGACCGGGACAGGGAACTACGAGCAGTACTTC. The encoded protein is CASSQGTGTGNYEQYF.